This is a list of T cell receptor beta chains from one sample in a study of technical replicates of blood from a handful of donors. Measured with immunoSEQ multiplex PCR; TCRdb has only the in-frame clones, and not every one. The top ten clones hold around 0.15% of a sample with 65,000 to 85,000 clones, 98% of them seen once. The specimen sequenced was T cells isolated from PBMCs. The receptors were sampled from a human donor in good health. Both conserved end residues are part of each CDR3. The D gene is left open where the match is weak. Some rows mark clone size as missing; the rest say once, few, many or name a class of expanded clone.

>TRBJ2-1|NA|NA|TRBV28
TGTGCCAGCAGGATACAGGGCCTCGGCAATGAGCAGTTCTTC
CASRIQGLGNEQFF
>TRBJ1-5|TRBD1|NA|TRBV19
TGTGCCAGTACCTGGGACAGGGGGCCGAATCAGCCCCAGCATTTT
CASTWDRGPNQPQHF
>TRBJ1-4|TRBD1|NA|TRBV6-1
TGTGCCAGCGACCCGGGGACAGCGAATGAAAAACTGTTTTTT
CASDPGTANEKLFF
>TRBJ2-7|TRBD1|NA|TRBV2
TGTGCCAGCAGACCGGGACAGAGCTCCTACGAGCAGTACTTC
CASRPGQSSYEQYF
>TRBJ2-5|NA|NA|TRBV5-1
TGCGCCAGCAGGGAGACAGGACTCTCCCAAGAGACCCAGTACTTC
CASRETGLSQETQYF
>TRBJ2-7|TRBD2|NA|TRBV5-4
TGTGCCAGCAGCAGGCTAGCGGAGATCTCCGAGCAGTACTTC
CASSRLAEISEQYF
>TRBJ2-5|TRBD1|NA|TRBV29-1
TGCAGCGTTGAGGGGGACAGGAAAGAGACCCAGTACTTC
CSVEGDRKETQYF
>TRBJ2-1|NA|NA|TRBV25-1
TGTGCCAGCAGTGAATTGCGCGGACGGGGCAATGAGCAGTTCTTC
CASSELRGRGNEQFF
>TRBJ1-2|TRBD1|once|TRBV7-9
TGTGCCAGCACCCCCCCGGACAGGGGTTACTATGGCTACACCTTC
CASTPPDRGYYGYTF
>TRBJ1-4|TRBD1|NA|TRBV4-1
TGCGCCAGCAGCCAACGGGTCAGGGGGAATGAAAAACTGTTTTTT
CASSQRVRGNEKLFF
>TRBJ1-4|TRBD1|NA|TRBV2
TGTGCCAGCAGGTTTGGACAGGCTGAGGGTGAAAAACTGTTTTTT
CASRFGQAEGEKLFF
>TRBJ2-1|TRBD1|once|TRBV7-9
TGTGCCAGCAGTTGGGACAGGGGTAATGAGCAGTTCTTC
CASSWDRGNEQFF
>TRBJ2-5|NA|NA|TRBV18
TGTGCCAGCCAATGGACAGCGCAAGAGACCCAGTACTTC
CASQWTAQETQYF
>TRBJ2-1|NA|NA|TRBV5-1
TGCGCCAGCAGCTTGGGACAGGCCTACAATGAGCAGTTCTTC
CASSLGQAYNEQFF
>TRBJ1-2|TRBD1|NA|TRBV15
TGTGCCACCAGCAGAGGGACAGGGGTCGCCTATGGCTACACCTTC
CATSRGTGVAYGYTF
>TRBJ1-2|NA|NA|TRBV25-1
TGTGCCAGCAGTGAAGGCCGGGGGGTCTATGGCTACACCTTC
CASSEGRGVYGYTF
>TRBJ2-7|NA|NA|TRBV11-3
TGTGCCAGCAGCTCCCTCGAGGGAAGGTCCTACGAGCAGTACTTC
CASSSLEGRSYEQYF
>TRBJ2-5|NA|NA|TRBV5-1
TGCGCCAGCAGCGGGGGGGCGGGAGAGACCCAGTACTTC
CASSGGAGETQYF
>TRBJ2-2|NA|once|TRBV6-6
TGTGCCAGCAGGGCAACCAACAGGGACACCGGGGAGCTGTTTTTT
CASRATNRDTGELFF
>TRBJ1-5|NA|NA|TRBV6-6
TGTGCCAGCAGTTACGGGGAGGGAAATCAGCCCCAGCATTTT
CASSYGEGNQPQHF
>TRBJ2-7|NA|NA|TRBV11-3
TGTGCCAGCAGCTTAGCTCCCAGCTACGAGCAGTACTTC
CASSLAPSYEQYF
>TRBJ2-1|NA|NA|TRBV5-6
TGTGCCAGCAGCTTGGCCAAAGGGGCAGGATCCTACAATGAGCAGTTCTTC
CASSLAKGAGSYNEQFF
>TRBJ2-7|TRBD2|once|TRBV7-9
TGTGCCAGCAGCTTAGAACTAGCGTCCACCTACGAGCAGTACTTC
CASSLELASTYEQYF
>TRBJ1-1|NA|once|TRBV10-3
TGTGCCATCAGTATTAACGGAAGGGCGGGCACTGAAGCTTTCTTT
CAISINGRAGTEAFF
>TRBJ1-1|NA|NA|TRBV5-4
TGTGCCAGCATCACCGGGGGGTCTGAAGCTTTCTTT
CASITGGSEAFF
>TRBJ1-2|TRBD1|NA|TRBV27
TGTGCCAGCAGTTCCAGGGGACAGGATGGCTACACCTTC
CASSSRGQDGYTF
>TRBJ1-2|NA|NA|TRBV29-1
TGCAGCGTTCCTACTTCCTATGGCTACACCTTC
CSVPTSYGYTF
>TRBJ1-5|NA|NA|TRBV29-1
TGCAGCGTTGAAGAAGGGGCAGGGCCCAATCAGCCCCAGCATTTT
CSVEEGAGPNQPQHF
>TRBJ2-3|TRBD2|NA|TRBV19
TGTGCCAGTAGTGATACTAGCGACACAGATACGCAGTATTTT
CASSDTSDTDTQYF
>TRBJ2-7|NA|NA|TRBV10-2
TGCGCCAGCGCCATAGGGACTCTCTACGAGCAGTACTTC
CASAIGTLYEQYF
>TRBJ1-5|TRBD1|NA|TRBV5-6
TGTGCCAGCAGCGCACAGGGGGCGAGGAATCAGCCCCAGCATTTT
CASSAQGARNQPQHF
>TRBJ2-1|TRBD1|NA|TRBV5-4
TGTGCCAGCAGCTTGTCCGGGACAGGGCGCTACAATGAGCAGTTCTTC
CASSLSGTGRYNEQFF
>TRBJ2-6|NA|NA|TRBV9
TGTGCCAGCAGCGTAGCTCAGGGGTTTTCTCTGGCCAACGTCCTGACTTTC
CASSVAQGFSLANVLTF
>TRBJ1-2|NA|NA|TRBV30
TGTGCCTGGAGTGTAAACCTCCAGGGGCCGCACACCTTC
CAWSVNLQGPHTF
>TRBJ1-5|NA|NA|TRBV6-6
TGTGCCAGCAGCATGAACAGGGATAGCAATCGGCCCCAGCATTTT
CASSMNRDSNRPQHF
>TRBJ2-1|TRBD2|once|TRBV15
TGTGCCACCAGCGGGACTAGCGGGGGGCGGAGGGTCAATGAGCAGTTCTTC
CATSGTSGGRRVNEQFF
>TRBJ2-6|NA|NA|TRBV11-3
TGTGCCAGCAGCCAAAACAGTCTCTCTGGGGCCAACGTCCTGACTTTC
CASSQNSLSGANVLTF
>TRBJ2-7|TRBD1|NA|TRBV6-6
TGTGCCACCACAGGGGGCTTCGACGAGCAGTACTTC
CATTGGFDEQYF
>TRBJ2-2|NA|NA|TRBV7-4
TGTGCCAGCAGCTTTTCCCTCCCTGGCATCGGGGAGCTGTTTTTT
CASSFSLPGIGELFF
>TRBJ2-7|TRBD2|NA|TRBV5-4
TGTGCCAGCAGAGCCGGGACTAGCTCCTACGAGCAGTACTTC
CASRAGTSSYEQYF
>TRBJ2-1|NA|NA|TRBV21-1
TGTGCCAGCAGAATTGGACTAGCCAAAGACTACAATGAGCAGTTCTTC
CASRIGLAKDYNEQFF
>TRBJ2-3|TRBD2|NA|TRBV4-1
TGCGCCAGCAGCCAATCAGGACTAGCGGGGGGCTCAGATACGCAGTATTTT
CASSQSGLAGGSDTQYF
>TRBJ1-2|NA|NA|TRBV7-2
TGTGCCAGCACCAATCGGACATCGCTAACTACTTTTTATGGCTACACCTTC
CASTNRTSLTTFYGYTF
>TRBJ2-1|TRBD2|once|TRBV28
TGTGCCAGCAGGGGGCTAGCGGGGAACAATGAGCAGTTCTTC
CASRGLAGNNEQFF
>TRBJ2-2|TRBD1|NA|TRBV11-3
TGTGCCAGCAGCCAGGGACAGGGGGCAGGCGGGGAGCTGTTTTTT
CASSQGQGAGGELFF
>TRBJ2-4|TRBD1|NA|TRBV30
TGTGCCTGGGGGGAAGGGGGCTACATTCAGTACTTC
CAWGEGGYIQYF
>TRBJ1-5|NA|NA|TRBV19
TGTGCCAGTAGTCTCCCGGGGGGAGGTTTTATCCGGGATAGCAATCAGCCCCAGCATTTT
CASSLPGGGFIRDSNQPQHF
>TRBJ1-1|NA|NA|TRBV4-1
TGCGCCAGCAGCCAACCCACCCGGGGGACTGAAGCTTTCTTT
CASSQPTRGTEAFF